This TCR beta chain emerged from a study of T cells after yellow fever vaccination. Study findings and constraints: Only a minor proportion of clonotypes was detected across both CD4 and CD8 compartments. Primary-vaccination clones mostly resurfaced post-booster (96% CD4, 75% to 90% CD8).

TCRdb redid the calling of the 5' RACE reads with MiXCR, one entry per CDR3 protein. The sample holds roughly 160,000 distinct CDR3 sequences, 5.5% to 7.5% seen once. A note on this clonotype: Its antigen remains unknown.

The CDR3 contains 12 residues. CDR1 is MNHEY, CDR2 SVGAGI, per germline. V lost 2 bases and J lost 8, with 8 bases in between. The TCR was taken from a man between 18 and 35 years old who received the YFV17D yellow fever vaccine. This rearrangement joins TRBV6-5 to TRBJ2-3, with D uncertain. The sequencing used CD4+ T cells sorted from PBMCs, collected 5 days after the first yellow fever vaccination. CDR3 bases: TGTGCCAGCAGTTACCCCCCGGGTACGCAGTATTTT. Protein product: CASSYPPGTQYF.